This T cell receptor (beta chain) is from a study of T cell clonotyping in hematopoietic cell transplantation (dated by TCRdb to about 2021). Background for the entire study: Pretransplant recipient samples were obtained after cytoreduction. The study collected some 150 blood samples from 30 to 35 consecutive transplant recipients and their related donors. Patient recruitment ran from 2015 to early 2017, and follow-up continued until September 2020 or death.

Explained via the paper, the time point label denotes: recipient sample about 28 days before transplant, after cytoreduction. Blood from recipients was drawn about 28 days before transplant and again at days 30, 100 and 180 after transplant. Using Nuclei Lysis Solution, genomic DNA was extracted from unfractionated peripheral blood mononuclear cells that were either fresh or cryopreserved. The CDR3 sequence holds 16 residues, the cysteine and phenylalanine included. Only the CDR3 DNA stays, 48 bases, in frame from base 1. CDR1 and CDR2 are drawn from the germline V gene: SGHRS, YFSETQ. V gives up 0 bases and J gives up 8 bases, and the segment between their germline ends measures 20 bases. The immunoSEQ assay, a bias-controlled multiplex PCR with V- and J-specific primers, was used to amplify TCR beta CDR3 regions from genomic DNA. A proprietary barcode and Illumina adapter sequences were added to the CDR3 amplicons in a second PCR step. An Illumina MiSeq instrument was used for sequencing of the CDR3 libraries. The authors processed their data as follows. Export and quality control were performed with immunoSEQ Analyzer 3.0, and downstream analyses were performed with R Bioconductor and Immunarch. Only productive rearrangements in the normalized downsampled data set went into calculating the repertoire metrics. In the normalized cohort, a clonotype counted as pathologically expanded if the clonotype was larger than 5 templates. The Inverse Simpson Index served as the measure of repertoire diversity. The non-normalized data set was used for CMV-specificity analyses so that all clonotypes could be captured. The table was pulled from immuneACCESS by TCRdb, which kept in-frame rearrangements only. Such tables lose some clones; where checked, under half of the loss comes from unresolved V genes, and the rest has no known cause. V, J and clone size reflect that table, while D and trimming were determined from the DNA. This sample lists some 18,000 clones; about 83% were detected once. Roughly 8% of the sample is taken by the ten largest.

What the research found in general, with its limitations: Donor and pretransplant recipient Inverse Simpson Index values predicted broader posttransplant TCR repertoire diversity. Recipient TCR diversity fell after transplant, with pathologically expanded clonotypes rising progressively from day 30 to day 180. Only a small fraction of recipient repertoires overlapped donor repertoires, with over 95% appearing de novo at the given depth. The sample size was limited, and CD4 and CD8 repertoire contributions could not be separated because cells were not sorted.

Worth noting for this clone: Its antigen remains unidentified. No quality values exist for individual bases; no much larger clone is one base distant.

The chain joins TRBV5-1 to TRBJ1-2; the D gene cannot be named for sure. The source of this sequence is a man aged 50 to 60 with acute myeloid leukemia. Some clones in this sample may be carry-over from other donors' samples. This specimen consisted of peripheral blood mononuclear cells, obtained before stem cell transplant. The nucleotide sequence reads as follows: TGCGCCAGCAGCTTGGTCCCGGGTACCACGTTGGAGGGCTACACCTTC. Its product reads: CASSLVPGTTLEGYTF.